This entry is about one T cell receptor (beta chain). As yet, its antigen is unknown. CD4+ cells were split into CD45RA+ naive and CD45RA-negative memory subsets. Clones were sequenced by immunoSEQ multiplex PCR, and TCRdb holds only the in-frame ones, with some missing. The sample comprises about 2.4 million clones, approximately 94% of which are singletons, and approximately 0.36% rests with the top ten. This sample was included in a study of shared clonotypes between healthy human individuals. Study-wide results and limits: The authors sampled blood alone, and tissue repertoires likely differ. Deeper or shallower sequencing was expected to change how clonotypes are shared among donors.

CDR3 length: 16 residues. V lost 3 bases and J 1 base, leaving 10 bases between the germline ends. The V gene's germline CDR1 is SGHTA and CDR2 FQGNSA. This TCR was sampled from a man aged 18 to 35 in good health. Some clones in this sample may be carry-over from other donors' samples. The source material was naive CD4+ T cells from PBMCs. Subset described: CD45RA+ positively selected. This chain joins TRBV7-2 and TRBJ2-6; D gene unclear. CDR3 DNA sequence: TGTGCCAGCAGCTTGCGGCCCATATCTGGGGCCAACGTCCTGACTTTC. Its protein product is CASSLRPISGANVLTF. The complete variable domain, with remaining parts taken from reference TRBV7-2 and TRBJ2-6, reads GAGVSQSPSNKVTEKGKDVELRCDPISGHTALYWYRQSLGQGLEFLIYFQGNSAPDKSGLPSDRFSAERTGGSVSTLTIQRTQQEDSAVYLCASSLRPISGANVLTFGAGSRLTVL.